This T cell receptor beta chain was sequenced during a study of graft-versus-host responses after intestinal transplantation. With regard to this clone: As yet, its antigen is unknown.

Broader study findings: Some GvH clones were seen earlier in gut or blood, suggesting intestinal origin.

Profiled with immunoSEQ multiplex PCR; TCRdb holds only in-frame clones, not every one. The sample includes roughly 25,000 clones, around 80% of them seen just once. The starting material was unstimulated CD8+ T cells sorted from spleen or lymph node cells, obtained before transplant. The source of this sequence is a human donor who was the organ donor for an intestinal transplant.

CDR3 loop: CASSWTSGRVLETQYF. The CDR3 region has the DNA TGTGCCAGCAGCTGGACTAGCGGGAGAGTTTTGGAGACCCAGTACTTC. The V call is TRBV7-9, the J call TRBJ2-5, with 13 bases lining up with TRBD2. This CDR3 is built from 16 residues. Germline V lookup: CDR1 SEHNR, CDR2 FQNEAQ (reference sequence). V was pared by 4 bases and J by 5 bases, with 7 bases of the junction left unmatched.